A selection of T cell receptor beta chains follows, all from one sample in a study of blood T cells in healthy people across ages. Each CDR3 protein gets one entry after TCRdb re-called the 5' RACE reads with MiXCR. This sample has approximately 800,000 distinct CDR3 sequences, with roughly three fifths found just once. The source material was blood. The receptors come from a man aged 40-55 years in good health. The conserved cysteine and the conserved F or W are not part of the CDR3 here.

v_call cdr3_aa
TRBV20-1 SATGQLLQTDTQY
TRBV5-1 ASSLGQGAQYEQY
TRBV10-3 AITGTGVDEQF
TRBV12-3/TRBV12-4 ASSLDTSTQY
TRBV3-1 ASSQVLSGGEGETQY
TRBV5-1 ASSLEPILYGYT
TRBV3-1 ASSQASGMGGYT
TRBV5-5 ASSLNIQLGELGQPQH
TRBV12-3/TRBV12-4 ASSLASWPYEQY
TRBV12-3/TRBV12-4 ASSLTVGDNSPLH
TRBV20-1 SAGTGRETQY
TRBV7-9 ASSLEFAIRPYEQY
TRBV7-6 ASSLDGQGRTETQY
TRBV27 ASSVRGENEQF
TRBV10-3 AISESGGGANNEQF
TRBV2 ASSERVDTDTQY
TRBV28 ASSLGGVETQY
TRBV12-3/TRBV12-4 ASRVGGAGYGYT
TRBV27 ASSFSGLGVTDTQY
TRBV20-1 SASIQGSDGYT
TRBV11-2 ASRPDSTDTQY
TRBV14 ASSQVRARDTEAF
TRBV20-1 SGSGQGFEEQY
TRBV12-3/TRBV12-4 ASCTDRRSLGFHNEAF
TRBV10-3 AISDLPGGQETQY
TRBV7-6 ASSLFSEGGEQY
TRBV27 ASSSDGERGGSKETQY
TRBV27 ASSRIDRVGYGYT
TRBV7-3 ASSLSQGALNGYT
TRBV12-3/TRBV12-4 TSGLRGGYT
TRBV7-9 ASGGTVSYEQY
TRBV20-1 SARFELYEQY
TRBV7-2 ASSNAGRYDEQF
TRBV10-3 AISESIPLAPAGEDTQY
TRBV7-9 ASSLLSLEDTEAF
TRBV7-2 ASSFLGVGEIDYEQY
TRBV12-3/TRBV12-4 ASTNGSGYGYT
TRBV20-1 SARDAGGTEAF
TRBV14 ASSQDMAGRNIQY
TRBV20-1 SARVGLAGGLAKNIQY
TRBV2 ASRGRGYT
TRBV5-1 ASSLATGSTDTQY
TRBV21-1 ASSNTIRRDRDSNQPQH
TRBV7-2 ASSFGTSGAYEQY
TRBV7-8 ASSSSRYSGSKSDTQY
TRBV21-1 ASSPAVAGPLH
TRBV5-1 ASSSGTRETQY
TRBV9 ASSIGTGNKDEKLF
TRBV7-3 ASSLMPNRGGLYNEQY